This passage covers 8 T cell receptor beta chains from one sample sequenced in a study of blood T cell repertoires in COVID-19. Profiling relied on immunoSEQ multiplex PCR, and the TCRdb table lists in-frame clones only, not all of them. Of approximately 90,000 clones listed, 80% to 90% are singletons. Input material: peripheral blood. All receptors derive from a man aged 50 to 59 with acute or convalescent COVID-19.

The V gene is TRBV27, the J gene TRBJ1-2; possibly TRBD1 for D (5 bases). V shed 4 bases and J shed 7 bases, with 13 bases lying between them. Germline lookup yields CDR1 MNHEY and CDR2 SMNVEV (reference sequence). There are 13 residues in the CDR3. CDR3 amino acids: CASSSLQGSGYTF. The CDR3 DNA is TGTGCCAGCAGTTCTCTTCAGGGAAGTGGCTACACCTTC.

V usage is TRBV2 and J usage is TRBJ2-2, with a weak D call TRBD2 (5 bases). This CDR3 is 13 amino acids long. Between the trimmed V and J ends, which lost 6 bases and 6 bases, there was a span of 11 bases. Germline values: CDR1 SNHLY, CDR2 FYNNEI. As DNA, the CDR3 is TGTGCCAGCAGGATCGGGGTTGCCGGGGAGCTGTTTTTT. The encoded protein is CASRIGVAGELFF.

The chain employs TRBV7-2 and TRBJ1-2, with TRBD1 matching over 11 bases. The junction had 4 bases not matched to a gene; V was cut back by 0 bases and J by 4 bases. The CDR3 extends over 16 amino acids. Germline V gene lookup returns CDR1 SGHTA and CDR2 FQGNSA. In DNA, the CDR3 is TGTGCCAGCAGCTTAGCCGCGGGACAGGGGGGCTATGGCTACACCTTC. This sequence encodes CASSLAAGQGGYGYTF.

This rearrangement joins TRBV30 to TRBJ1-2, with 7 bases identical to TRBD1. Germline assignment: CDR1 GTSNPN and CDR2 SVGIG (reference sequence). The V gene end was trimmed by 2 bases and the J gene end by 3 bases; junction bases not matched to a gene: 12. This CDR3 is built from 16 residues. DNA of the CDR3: TGTGCCTGGAGTATCATGGATGGCAGGGGGGACTATGGCTACACCTTC. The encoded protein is CAWSIMDGRGDYGYTF.

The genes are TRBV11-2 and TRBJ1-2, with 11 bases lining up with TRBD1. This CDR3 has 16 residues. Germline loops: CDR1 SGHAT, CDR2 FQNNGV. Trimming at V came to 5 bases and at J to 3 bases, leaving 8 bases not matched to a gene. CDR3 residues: CASSARTGGADYGYTF. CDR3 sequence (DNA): TGTGCCAGCAGCGCACGGACAGGGGGCGCAGACTATGGCTACACCTTC.

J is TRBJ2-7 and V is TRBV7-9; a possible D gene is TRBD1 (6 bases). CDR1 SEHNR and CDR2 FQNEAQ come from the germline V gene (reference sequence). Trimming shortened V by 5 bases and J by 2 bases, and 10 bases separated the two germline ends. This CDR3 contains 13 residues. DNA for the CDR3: TGTGCCAGCAGCGCAGCAGGGGCCTACGAGCAGTACGTC. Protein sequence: CASSAAGAYEQYV.

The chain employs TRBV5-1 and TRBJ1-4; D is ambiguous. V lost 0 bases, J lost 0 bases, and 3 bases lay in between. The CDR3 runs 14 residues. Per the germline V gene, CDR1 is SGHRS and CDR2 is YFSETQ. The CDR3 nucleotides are TGCGCCAGCAGCTTGGCCTCAACTAATGAAAAACTGTTTTTT. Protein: CASSLASTNEKLFF. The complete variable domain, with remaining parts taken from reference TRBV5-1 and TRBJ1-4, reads KAGVTQTPRYLIKTRGQQVTLSCSPISGHRSVSWYQQTPGQGLQFLFEYFSETQRNKGNFPGRFSGRQFSNSRSEMNVSTLELGDSALYLCASSLASTNEKLFFGSGTQLSVL.

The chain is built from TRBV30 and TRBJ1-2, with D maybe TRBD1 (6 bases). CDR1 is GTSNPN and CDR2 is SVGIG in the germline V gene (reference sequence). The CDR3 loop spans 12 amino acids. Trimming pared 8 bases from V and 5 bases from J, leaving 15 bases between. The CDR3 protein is CAGLGQAYGYTF. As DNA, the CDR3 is TGTGCCGGATTGGGACAAGCTTATGGCTACACCTTC.